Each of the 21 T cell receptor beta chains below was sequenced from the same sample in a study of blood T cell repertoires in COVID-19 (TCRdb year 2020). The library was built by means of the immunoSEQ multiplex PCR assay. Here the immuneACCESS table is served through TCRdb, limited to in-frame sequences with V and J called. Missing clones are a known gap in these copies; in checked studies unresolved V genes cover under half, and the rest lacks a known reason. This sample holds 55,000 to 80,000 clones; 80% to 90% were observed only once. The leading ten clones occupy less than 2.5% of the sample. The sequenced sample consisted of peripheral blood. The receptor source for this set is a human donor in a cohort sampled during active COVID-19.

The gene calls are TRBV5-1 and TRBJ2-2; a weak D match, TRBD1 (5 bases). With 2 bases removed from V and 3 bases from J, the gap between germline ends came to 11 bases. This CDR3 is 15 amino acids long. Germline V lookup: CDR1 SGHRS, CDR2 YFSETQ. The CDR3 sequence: CASSFQGRDTGELFF. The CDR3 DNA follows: TGCGCCAGCAGCTTTCAGGGAAGGGACACCGGGGAGCTGTTTTTT.

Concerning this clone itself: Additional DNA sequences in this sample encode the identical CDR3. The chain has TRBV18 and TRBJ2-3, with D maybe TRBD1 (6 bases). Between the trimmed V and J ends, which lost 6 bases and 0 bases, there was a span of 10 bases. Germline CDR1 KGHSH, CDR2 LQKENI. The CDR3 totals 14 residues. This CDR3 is CASSPGQSTDTQYF. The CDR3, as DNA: TGTGCCAGCTCGCCAGGACAGAGCACAGATACGCAGTATTTT.

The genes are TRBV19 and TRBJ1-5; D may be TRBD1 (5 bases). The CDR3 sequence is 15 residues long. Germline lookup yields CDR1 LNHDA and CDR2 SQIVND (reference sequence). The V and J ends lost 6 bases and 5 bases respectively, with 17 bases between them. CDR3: CASSPRAVRDQPQHF. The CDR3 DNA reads TGTGCCAGTAGCCCCAGGGCGGTGCGAGATCAGCCCCAGCATTTT.

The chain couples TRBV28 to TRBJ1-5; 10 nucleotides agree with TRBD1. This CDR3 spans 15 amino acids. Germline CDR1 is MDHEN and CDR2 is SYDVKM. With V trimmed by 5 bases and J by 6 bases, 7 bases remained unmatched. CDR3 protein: CASSLTGGASQPQHF. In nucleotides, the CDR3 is TGTGCCAGCAGTCTGACAGGGGGCGCTTCTCAGCCCCAGCATTTT.

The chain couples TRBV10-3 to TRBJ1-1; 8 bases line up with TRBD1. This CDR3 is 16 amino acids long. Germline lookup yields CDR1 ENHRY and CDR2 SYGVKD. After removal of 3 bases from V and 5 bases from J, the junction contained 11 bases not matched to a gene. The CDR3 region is CAISDHLGQGITEAFF. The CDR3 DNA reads TGTGCCATCAGTGACCATCTAGGACAGGGAATAACTGAAGCTTTCTTT.

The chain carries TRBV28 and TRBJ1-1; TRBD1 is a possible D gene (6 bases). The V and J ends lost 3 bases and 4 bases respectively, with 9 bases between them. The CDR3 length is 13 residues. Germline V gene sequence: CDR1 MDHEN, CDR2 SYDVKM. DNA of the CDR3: TGTGCCAGCAGTTTGGAAGGGGGCACTGAAGCTTTCTTT. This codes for CASSLEGGTEAFF.

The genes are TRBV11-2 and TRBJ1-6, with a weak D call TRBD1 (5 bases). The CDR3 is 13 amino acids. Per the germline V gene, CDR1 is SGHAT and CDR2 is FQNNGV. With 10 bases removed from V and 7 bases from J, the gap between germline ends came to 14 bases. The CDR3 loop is CATTLEGNSPLHF. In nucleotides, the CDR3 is TGTGCCACCACCCTGGAGGGGAATTCACCCCTCCACTTT.

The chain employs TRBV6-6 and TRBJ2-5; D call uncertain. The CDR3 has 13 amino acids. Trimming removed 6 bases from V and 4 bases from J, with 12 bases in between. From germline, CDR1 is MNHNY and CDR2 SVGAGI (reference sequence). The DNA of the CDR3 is TGTGCCAGCAGGGTGACATCTCCAGAGACCCAGTACTTC. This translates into CASRVTSPETQYF.

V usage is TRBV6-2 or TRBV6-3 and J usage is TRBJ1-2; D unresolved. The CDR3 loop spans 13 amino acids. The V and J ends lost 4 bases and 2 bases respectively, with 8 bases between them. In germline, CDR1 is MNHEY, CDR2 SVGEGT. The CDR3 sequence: CASSFGGNYGYTF. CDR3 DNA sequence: TGTGCCAGCAGTTTTGGCGGGAACTATGGCTACACCTTC.

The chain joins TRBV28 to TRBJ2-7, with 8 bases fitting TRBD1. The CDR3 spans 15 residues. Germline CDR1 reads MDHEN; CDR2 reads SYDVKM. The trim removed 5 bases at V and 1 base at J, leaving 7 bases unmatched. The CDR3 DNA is TGTGCCAGCAGTCTTTGGGACAGGAGATCCTACGAGCAGTACTTC. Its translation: CASSLWDRRSYEQYF.

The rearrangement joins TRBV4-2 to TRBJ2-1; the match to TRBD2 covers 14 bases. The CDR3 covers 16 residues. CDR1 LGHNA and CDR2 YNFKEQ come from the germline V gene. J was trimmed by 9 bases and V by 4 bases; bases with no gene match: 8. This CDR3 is CASSLGTSGSLGEQFF. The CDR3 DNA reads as TGTGCCAGCAGCCTCGGGACTAGCGGGAGTCTCGGTGAGCAGTTCTTC.

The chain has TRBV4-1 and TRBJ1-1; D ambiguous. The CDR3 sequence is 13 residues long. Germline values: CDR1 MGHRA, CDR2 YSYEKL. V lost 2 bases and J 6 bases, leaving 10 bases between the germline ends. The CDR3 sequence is CASSQNTVSEAFF. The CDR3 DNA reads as TGCGCCAGCAGCCAAAATACGGTCTCTGAAGCTTTCTTT.

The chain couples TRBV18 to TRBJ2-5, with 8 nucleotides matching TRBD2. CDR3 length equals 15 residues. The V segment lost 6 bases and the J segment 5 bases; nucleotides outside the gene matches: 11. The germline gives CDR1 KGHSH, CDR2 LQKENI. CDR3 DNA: TGTGCCAGCTCTACTAGCGGAGACGGATTTGAGACCCAGTACTTC. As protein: CASSTSGDGFETQYF.

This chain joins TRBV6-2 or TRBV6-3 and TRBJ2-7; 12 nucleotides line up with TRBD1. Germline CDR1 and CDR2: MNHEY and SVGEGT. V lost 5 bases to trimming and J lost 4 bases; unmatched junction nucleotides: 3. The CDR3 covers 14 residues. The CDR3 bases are TGTGCCAGCAGTGCGGGACAGGGGGCTTACGAGCAGTACTTC. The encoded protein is CASSAGQGAYEQYF.

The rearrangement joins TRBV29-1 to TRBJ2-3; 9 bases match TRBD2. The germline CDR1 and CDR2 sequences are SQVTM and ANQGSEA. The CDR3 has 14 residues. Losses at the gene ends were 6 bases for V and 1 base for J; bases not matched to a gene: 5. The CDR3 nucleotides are TGCAGCGTAGTTTTAGCGGGGGGCACAGATACGCAGTATTTT. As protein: CSVVLAGGTDTQYF.

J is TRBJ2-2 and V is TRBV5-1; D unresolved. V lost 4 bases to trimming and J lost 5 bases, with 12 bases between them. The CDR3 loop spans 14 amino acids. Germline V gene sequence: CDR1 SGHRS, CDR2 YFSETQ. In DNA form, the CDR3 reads TGCGCCAGCAGCAGGTCGACGGAGACCGGGGAGCTGTTTTTT. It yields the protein CASSRSTETGELFF. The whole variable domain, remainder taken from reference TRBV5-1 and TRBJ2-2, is KAGVTQTPRYLIKTRGQQVTLSCSPISGHRSVSWYQQTPGQGLQFLFEYFSETQRNKGNFPGRFSGRQFSNSRSEMNVSTLELGDSALYLCASSRSTETGELFFGEGSRLTVL.

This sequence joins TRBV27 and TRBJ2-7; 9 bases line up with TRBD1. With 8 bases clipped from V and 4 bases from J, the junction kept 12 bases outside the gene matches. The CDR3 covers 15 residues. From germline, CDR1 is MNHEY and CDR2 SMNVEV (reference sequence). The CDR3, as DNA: TGTGCCAGCCGTGAGACAGGGGGATCGCGATACGAGCAGTACTTC. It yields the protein CASRETGGSRYEQYF.

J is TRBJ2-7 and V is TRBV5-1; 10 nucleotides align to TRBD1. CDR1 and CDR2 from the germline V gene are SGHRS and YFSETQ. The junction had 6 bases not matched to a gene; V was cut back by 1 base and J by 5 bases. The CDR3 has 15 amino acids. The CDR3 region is CASSLYGTGDDEQYF. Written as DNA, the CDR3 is TGCGCCAGCAGCTTGTATGGGACAGGGGACGACGAGCAGTACTTC.

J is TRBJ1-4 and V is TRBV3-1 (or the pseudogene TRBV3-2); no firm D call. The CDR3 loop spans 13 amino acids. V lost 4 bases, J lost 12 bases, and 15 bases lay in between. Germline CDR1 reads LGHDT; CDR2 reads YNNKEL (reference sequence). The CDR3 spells CASSLRKADQLFF. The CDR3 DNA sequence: TGTGCCAGCAGCCTGCGGAAGGCAGATCAACTGTTTTTT.

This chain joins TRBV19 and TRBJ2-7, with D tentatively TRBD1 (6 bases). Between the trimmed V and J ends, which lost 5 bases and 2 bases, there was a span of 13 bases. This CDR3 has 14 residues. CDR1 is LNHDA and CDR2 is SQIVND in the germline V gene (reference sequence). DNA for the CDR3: TGTGCCAGTAGTCGGGACAATAAAGCCTACGAGCAGTACTTC. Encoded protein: CASSRDNKAYEQYF.

The CDR3: CATSSFYRQTEQFF. The CDR3 nucleotides are TGTGCCACCTCATCTTTTTACAGACAGACTGAGCAGTTCTTC. The rearrangement joins TRBV6-5 to TRBJ2-1, with a tentative D call TRBD1 (5 bases). CDR1 and CDR2 from the germline V gene are MNHEY and SVGAGI. V lost 10 bases and J 9 bases, leaving 22 bases between the germline ends. The CDR3 runs to 14 residues.